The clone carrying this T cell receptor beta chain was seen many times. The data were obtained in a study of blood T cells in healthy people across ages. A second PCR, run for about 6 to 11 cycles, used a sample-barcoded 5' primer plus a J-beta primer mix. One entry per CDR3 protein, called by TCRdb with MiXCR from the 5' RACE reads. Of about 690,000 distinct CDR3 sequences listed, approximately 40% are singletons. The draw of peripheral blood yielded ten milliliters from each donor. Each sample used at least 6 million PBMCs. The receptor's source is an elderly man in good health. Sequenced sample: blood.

CDR3 amino acids: CASSLTGNNSPLHF. CDR3 DNA: TGTGCCAGCAGCTTGACAGGGAATAATTCACCCCTCCACTTT. The chain couples TRBV7-2 to TRBJ1-6, with TRBD1 identical over 7 bases. The CDR3 is made up of 14 amino acids. The germline V gene has CDR1 SGHTA and CDR2 FQGNSA. V gave up 3 bases and J gave up 5 bases; unmatched junction bases: 1.